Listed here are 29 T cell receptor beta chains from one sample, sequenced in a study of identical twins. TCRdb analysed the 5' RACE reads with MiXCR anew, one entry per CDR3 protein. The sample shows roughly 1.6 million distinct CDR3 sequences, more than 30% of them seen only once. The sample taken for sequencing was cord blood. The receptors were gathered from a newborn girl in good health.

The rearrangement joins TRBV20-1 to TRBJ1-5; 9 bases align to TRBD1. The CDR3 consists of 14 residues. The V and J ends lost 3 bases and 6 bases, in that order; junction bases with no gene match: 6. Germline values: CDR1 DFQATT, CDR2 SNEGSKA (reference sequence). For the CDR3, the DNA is TGCAGTGCTAGGGGACAGGGAATTGGTCAGCCCCAGCATTTT. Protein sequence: CSARGQGIGQPQHF.

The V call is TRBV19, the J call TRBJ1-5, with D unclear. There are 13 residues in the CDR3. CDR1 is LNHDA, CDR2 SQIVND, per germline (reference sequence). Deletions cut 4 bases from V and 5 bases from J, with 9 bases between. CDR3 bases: TGTGCCAGTAGTAGCGGGGTAGATCAGCCCCAGCATTTT. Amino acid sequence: CASSSGVDQPQHF.

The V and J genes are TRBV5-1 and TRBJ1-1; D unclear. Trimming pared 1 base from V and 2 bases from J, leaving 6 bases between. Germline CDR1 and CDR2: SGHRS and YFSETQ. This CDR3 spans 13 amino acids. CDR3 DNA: TGCGCCAGCAGCTTGAAATTTAACACTGAAGCTTTCTTT. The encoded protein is CASSLKFNTEAFF.

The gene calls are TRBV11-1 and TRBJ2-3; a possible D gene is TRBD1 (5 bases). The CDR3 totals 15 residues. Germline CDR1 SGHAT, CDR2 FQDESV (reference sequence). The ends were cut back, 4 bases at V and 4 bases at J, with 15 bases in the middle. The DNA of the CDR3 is TGTGCCAGCAGCTCAACAGGTCTCCACGCAGATACGCAGTATTTT. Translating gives CASSSTGLHADTQYF.

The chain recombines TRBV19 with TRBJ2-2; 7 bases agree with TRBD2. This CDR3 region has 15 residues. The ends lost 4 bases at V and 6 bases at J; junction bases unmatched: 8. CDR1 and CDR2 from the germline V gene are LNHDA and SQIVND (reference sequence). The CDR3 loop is CASSKRSGKPGELFF. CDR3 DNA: TGTGCCAGTAGTAAGAGGAGCGGGAAGCCCGGGGAGCTGTTTTTT.

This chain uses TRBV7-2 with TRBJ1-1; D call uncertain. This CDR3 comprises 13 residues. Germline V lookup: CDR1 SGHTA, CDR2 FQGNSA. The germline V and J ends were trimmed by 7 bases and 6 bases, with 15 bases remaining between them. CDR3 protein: CASTLTYCSEAFF. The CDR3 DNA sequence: TGTGCCAGCACCCTTACCTACTGCTCTGAAGCTTTCTTT.

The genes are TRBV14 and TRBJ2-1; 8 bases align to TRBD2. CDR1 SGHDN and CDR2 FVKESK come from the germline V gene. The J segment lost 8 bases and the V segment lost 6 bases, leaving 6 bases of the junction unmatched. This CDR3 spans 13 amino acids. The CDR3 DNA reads TGTGCCAGCAGTCGGGGGGGGTTCTATGAGCAGTTCTTC. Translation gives CASSRGGFYEQFF.

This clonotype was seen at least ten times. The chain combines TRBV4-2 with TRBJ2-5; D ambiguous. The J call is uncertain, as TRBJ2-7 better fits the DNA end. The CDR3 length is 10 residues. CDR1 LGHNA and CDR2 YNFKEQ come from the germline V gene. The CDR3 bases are TGTGCCAGCAGCCAAAGCGAGCAGTACTTC. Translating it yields CASSQSEQYF.

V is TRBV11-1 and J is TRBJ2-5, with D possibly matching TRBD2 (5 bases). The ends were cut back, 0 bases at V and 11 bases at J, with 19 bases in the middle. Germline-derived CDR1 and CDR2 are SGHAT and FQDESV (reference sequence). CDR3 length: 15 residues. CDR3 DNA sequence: TGTGCCAGCAGCTTAGCGTGGGTAGCTGGAGGTGAGCAGTACTTC. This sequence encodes CASSLAWVAGGEQYF.

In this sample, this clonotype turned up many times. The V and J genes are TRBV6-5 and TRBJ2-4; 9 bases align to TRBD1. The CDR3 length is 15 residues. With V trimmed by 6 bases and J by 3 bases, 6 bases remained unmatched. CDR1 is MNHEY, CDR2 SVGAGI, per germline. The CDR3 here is CASRPDRGNKNIQYF. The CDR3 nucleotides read TGTGCCAGCAGGCCGGACAGGGGCAACAAAAACATTCAGTACTTC.

The CDR3 DNA follows: TGTGCCAGTAGTATGGCTAGCGGGAGTTACGAGCAGTACTTC. It is translated as CASSMASGSYEQYF. V gene TRBV19 combines with J gene TRBJ2-7; the match to TRBD2 covers 10 bases. Germline-derived CDR1 and CDR2 are LNHDA and SQIVND (reference sequence). With 3 bases clipped from V and 4 bases from J, the junction kept 3 bases outside the gene matches. This CDR3 spans 14 amino acids. The full variable domain, with the rest looked up from reference TRBV19 and TRBJ2-7, is DGGITQSPKYLFRKEGQNVTLSCEQNLNHDAMYWYRQDPGQGLRLIYYSQIVNDFQKGDIAEGYSVSREKKESFPLTVTSAQKNPTAFYLCASSMASGSYEQYFGPGTRLTVT.

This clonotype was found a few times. CDR3 coding DNA: TGTGCCAGCAGGGAGGGGGCGGGATCCTACAATGAGCAGTTCTTC. Residues: CASREGAGSYNEQFF. The chain is built from TRBV7-2 and TRBJ2-1; tentatively, D is TRBD1 (7 bases). Germline lookup yields CDR1 SGHTA and CDR2 FQGNSA. V lost 6 bases, J lost 1 base, and 13 bases lay in between. The CDR3 is made up of 15 amino acids.

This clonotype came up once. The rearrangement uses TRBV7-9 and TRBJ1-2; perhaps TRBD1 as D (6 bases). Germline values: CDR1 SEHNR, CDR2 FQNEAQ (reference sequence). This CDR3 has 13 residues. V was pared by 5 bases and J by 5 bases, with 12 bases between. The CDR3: CASSGGTKYGYTF. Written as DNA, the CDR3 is TGTGCCAGCAGCGGAGGGACAAAGTATGGCTACACCTTC.

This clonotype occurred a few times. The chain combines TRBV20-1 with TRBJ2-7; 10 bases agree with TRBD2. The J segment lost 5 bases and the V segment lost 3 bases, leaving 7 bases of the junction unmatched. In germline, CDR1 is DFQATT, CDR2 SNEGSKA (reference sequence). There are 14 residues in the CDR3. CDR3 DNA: TGCAGTGCTAGCGCAGCGGGAGGGCCGAACGAGCAGTACTTC. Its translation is CSASAAGGPNEQYF.

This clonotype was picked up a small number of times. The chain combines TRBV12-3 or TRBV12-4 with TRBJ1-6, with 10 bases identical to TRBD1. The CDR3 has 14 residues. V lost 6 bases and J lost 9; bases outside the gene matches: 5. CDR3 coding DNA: TGTGCCAGCAGCGACAGGGGGCTTAGTTCACCCCTCCACTTT. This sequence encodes CASSDRGLSSPLHF.

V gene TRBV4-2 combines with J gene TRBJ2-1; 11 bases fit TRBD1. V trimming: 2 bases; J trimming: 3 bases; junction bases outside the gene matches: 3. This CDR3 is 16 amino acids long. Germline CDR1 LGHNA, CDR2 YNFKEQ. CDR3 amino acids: CASSQSGQGGYNEQFF. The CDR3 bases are TGTGCCAGCAGCCAATCGGGACAGGGGGGCTACAATGAGCAGTTCTTC.

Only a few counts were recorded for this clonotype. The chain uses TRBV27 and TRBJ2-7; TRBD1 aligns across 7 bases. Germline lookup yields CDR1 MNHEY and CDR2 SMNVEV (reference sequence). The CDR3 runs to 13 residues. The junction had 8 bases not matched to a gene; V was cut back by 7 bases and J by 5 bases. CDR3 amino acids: CASKDRVSHEQYF. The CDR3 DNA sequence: TGTGCCAGCAAAGACAGGGTGTCCCACGAGCAGTACTTC.

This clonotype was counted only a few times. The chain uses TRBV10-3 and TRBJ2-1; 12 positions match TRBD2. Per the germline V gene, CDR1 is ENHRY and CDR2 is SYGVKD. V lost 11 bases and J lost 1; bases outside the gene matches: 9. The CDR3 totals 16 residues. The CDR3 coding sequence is TGTGCCGCCGCAACTAGCGGGGGGTCGTCCTACAATGAGCAGTTCTTC. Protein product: CAAATSGGSSYNEQFF.

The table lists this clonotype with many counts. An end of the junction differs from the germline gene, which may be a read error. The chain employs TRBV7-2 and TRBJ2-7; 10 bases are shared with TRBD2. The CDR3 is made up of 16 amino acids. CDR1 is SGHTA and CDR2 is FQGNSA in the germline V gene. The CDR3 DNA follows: TGTGCCAGCAGTTTAGGGGCTAGCGGGAGCTCCTACGAGCAGTACTTC. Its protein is CASSLGASGSSYEQYF. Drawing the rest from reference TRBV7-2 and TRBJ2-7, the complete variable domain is GAGVSQSPSNKVTEKGKDVELRCDPISGHTALYWYRQSLGQGLEFLIYFQGNSAPDKSGLPSDRFSAERTGGSVSTLTIQRTQQEDSAVYLCASSLGASGSSYEQYFGPGTRLTVT.

The CDR3 DNA follows: TGTGCCAGCAGAGGACAGGGGGCTCACTATGGCTACACCTTC. As protein: CASRGQGAHYGYTF. The chain is built from TRBV2 and TRBJ1-2; 11 bases fit TRBD1. This CDR3 is 14 amino acids long. V dropped 6 bases and J dropped 3; count of bases not matched to a gene: 3. CDR1 is SNHLY, CDR2 FYNNEI, per germline.

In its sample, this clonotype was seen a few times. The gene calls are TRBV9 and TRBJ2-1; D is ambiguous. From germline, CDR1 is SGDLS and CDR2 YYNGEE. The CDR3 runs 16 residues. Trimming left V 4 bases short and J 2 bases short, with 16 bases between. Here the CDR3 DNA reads TGTGCCAGCAGCAGCCGGGTCAGAACCACCTACAATGAGCAGTTCTTC. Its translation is CASSSRVRTTYNEQFF. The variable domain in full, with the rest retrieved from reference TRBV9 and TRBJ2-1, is DSGVTQTPKHLITATGQRVTLRCSPRSGDLSVYWYQQSLDQGLQFLIQYYNGEERAKGNILERFSAQQFPDLHSELNLSSLELGDSALYFCASSSRVRTTYNEQFFGPGTRLTVL.

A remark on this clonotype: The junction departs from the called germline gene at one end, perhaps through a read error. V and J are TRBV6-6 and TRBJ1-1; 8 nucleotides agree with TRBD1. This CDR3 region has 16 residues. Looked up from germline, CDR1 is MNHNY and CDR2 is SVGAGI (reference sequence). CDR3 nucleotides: TGTGCCAGCAGTTACCTATGGACAGGGATGAACACTGAGGCTTTCTTT. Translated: CASSYLWTGMNTEAFF.

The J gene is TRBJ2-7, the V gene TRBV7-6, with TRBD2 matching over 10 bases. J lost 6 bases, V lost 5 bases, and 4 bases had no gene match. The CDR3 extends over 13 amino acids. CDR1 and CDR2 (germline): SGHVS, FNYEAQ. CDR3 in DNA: TGTGCCAGCAGCCCAGGACTAGCGGCCGAGCAGTACTTC. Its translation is CASSPGLAAEQYF.

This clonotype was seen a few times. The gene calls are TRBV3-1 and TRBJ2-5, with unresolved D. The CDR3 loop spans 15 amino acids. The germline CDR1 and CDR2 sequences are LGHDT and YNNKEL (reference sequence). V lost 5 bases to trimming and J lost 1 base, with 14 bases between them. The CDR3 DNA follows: TGTGCCAGCAGCGACTCCCACGGGTCCCAAGAGACCCAGTACTTC. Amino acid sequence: CASSDSHGSQETQYF.

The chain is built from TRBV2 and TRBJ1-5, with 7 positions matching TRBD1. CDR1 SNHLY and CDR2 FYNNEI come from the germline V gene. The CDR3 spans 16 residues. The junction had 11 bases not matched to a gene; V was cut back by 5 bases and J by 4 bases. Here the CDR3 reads CASSSPGGRTNQPQHF. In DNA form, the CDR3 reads TGTGCCAGCAGTTCGCCAGGGGGTCGTACGAATCAGCCCCAGCATTTT.

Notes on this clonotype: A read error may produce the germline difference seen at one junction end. The CDR3 nucleotides are TGTGCCAGTAGCTTACAGCGGGGGCTCCCCACAGATACGCAGTATTTT. It translates to CASSLQRGLPTDTQYF. The gene calls are TRBV7-2 and TRBJ2-3, with 8 bases that match TRBD2. The length of the CDR3 is 16 residues. Germline V gene lookup returns CDR1 SGHTA and CDR2 FQGNSA.

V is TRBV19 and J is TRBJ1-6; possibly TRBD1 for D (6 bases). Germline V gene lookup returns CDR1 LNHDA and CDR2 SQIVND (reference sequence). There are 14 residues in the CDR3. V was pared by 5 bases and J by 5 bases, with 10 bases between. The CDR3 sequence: CASSRQVNNSPLHF. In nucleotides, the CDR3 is TGTGCCAGTAGTCGACAGGTTAATAATTCACCCCTCCACTTT. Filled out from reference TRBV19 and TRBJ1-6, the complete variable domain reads DGGITQSPKYLFRKEGQNVTLSCEQNLNHDAMYWYRQDPGQGLRLIYYSQIVNDFQKGDIAEGYSVSREKKESFPLTVTSAQKNPTAFYLCASSRQVNNSPLHFGNGTRLTVT.

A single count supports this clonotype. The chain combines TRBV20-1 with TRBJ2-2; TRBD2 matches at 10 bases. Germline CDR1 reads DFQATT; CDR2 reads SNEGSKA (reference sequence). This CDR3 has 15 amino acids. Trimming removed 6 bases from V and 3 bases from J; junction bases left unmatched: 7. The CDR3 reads CSAGQRGGYTGELFF. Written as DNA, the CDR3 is TGCAGTGCGGGTCAGCGGGGGGGTTACACCGGGGAGCTGTTTTTT.

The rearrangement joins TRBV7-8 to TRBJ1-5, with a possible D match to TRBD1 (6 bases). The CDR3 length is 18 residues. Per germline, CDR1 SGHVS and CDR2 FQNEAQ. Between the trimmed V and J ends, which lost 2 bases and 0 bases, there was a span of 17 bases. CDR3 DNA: TGTGCCAGCAGCTTATTTGGGCTCGGGGACACTAGCAATCAGCCCCAGCATTTT. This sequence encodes CASSLFGLGDTSNQPQHF.